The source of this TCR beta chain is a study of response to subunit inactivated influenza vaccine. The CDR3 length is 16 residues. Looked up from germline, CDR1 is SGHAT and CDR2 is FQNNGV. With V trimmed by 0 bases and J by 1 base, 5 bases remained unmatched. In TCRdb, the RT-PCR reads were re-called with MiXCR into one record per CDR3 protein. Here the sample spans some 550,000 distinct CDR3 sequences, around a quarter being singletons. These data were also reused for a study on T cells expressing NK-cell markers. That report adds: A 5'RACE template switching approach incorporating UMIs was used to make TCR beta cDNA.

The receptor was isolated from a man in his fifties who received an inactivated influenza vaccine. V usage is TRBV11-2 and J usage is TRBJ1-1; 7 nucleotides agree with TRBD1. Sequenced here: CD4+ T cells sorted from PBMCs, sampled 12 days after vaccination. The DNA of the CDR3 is TGTGCCAGCAGCTTAGACCTGGGACAGCCGAACACTGAAGCTTTCTTT. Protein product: CASSLDLGQPNTEAFF.